This entry is about one TCR beta chain. The antigen remains unidentified. Sequencing was performed with immunoSEQ multiplex PCR; in TCRdb, only in-frame clones are kept and a portion is missing. The table has more than 65,000 clones, less than 85% seen once. Trimming removed 7 bases at V and 2 bases at J, with 9 bases between. There are 12 residues in the CDR3. Per the germline V gene, CDR1 is MNHNS and CDR2 is SASEGT. The sample belongs to a study of OX40 agonist ivuxolimab in advanced cancers. Overall study: Patients treated during dose escalation were battling hepatocellular carcinoma, melanoma, renal cell or head and neck cancer.

The study, taken as a whole, reports: Clonal expansion was among the lowest in partial responders at 0.1-3.0 mg/kg, especially CD8+. Fewer expanded clones were found on average in CD4+ than in CD8+ T cells.

This material consisted of CD4+ or CD8+ T cells sorted from blood, taken in a trial of the OX40 agonist ivuxolimab. The rearrangement links TRBV6-1 to TRBJ2-7; weak D call: TRBD1 (6 bases). This receptor was obtained from an adult with an advanced solid tumor such as melanoma, head and neck, liver or kidney cancer. CDR3 coding DNA: TGTGCCAGCAACGACAGGCCCTACGAGCAGTACTTC. Amino acids: CASNDRPYEQYF.